This TCR beta chain was identified in a study of T cell changes during pregnancy in multiple sclerosis. Germline CDR1 and CDR2: SGHRS and YFSETQ. Trimming took 4 bases from V and 0 from J; bases not matched to a gene: 12. This CDR3 has 20 amino acids. Sequencing was performed with immunoSEQ multiplex PCR; in TCRdb, only in-frame clones are kept and a portion is missing. The profile shows tens of thousands of clones, around 93% of them singletons. This clonotype was obtained from a female donor with multiple sclerosis, enrolled in a pregnancy study. The sample was peripheral blood, taken in the second trimester of pregnancy. This chain uses TRBV5-1 with TRBJ2-1; 14 positions agree with TRBD2. Here the CDR3 DNA reads TGCGCCAGCAGCCCCTGGACTAGCGGGGGGTTGCTTAGCTCCTACAATGAGCAGTTCTTC. This translates into CASSPWTSGGLLSSYNEQFF.